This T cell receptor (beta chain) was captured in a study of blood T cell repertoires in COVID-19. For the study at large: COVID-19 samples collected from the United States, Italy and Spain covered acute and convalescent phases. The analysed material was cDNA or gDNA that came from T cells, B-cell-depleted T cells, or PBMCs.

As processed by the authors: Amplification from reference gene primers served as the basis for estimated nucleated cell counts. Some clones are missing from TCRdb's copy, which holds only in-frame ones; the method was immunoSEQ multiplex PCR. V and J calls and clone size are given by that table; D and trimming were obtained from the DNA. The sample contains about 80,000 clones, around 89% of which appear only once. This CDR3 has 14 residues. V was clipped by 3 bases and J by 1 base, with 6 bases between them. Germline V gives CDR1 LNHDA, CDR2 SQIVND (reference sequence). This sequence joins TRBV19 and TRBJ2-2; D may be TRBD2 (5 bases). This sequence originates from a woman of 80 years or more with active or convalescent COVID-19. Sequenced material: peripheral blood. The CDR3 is CASSIRGNTGELFF. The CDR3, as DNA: TGTGCCAGTAGTATCCGGGGGAACACCGGGGAGCTGTTTTTT.